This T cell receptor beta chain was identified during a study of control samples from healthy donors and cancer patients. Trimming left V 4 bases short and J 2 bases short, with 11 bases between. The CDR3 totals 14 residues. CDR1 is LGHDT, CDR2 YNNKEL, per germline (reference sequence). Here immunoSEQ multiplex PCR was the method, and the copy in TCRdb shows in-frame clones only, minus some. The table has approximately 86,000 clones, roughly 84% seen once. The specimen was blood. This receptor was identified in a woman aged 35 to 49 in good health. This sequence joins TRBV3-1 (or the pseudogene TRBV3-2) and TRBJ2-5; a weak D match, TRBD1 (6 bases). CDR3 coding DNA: TGTGCCAGCAGCCTTCTCAGGGGACAAGAGACCCAGTACTTC. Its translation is CASSLLRGQETQYF.